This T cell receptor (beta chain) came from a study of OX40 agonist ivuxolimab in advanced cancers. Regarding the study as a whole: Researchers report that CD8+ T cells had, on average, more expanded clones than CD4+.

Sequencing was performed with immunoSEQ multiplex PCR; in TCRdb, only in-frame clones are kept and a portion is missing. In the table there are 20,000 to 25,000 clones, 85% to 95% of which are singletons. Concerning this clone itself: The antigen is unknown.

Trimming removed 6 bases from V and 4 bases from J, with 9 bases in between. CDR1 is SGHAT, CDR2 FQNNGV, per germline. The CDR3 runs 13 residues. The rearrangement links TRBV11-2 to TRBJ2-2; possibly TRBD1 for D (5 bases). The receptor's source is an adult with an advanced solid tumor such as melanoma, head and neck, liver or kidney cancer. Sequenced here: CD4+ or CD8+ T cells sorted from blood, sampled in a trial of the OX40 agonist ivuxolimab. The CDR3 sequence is CASRDTITGELFF. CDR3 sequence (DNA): TGTGCCAGCAGGGACACAATCACCGGGGAGCTGTTTTTT.